Following are 32 T cell receptor beta chains from one sample sequenced in a study of shared clonotypes between healthy human individuals. Assay used: immunoSEQ multiplex PCR; TCRdb lists only in-frame clones, some missing. The sample lists under 600,000 clones; around 78% were seen once. The sequencing sample was made of PBMCs. Receptors were obtained from a woman between 40 and 55 years old in good health. Some clones in this sample may be carry-over from other donors' samples.

The CDR3 region has the DNA TGTGCCAGCTCACCAGCCCAAACCGGGGAGCTGTTTTTT. This codes for CASSPAQTGELFF. The chain combines TRBV18 with TRBJ2-2, with D unresolved. The CDR3 covers 13 residues. The V and J ends lost 2 bases and 5 bases respectively, with 6 bases between them. CDR1 is KGHSH, CDR2 LQKENI, per germline.

The CDR3 is CASSLTSEQYF. As DNA, the CDR3 is TGTGCCAGCAGCTTAACGAGTGAGCAGTACTTC. The chain employs TRBV11-2 and TRBJ2-7; the D is unclear. CDR3 length equals 11 residues. CDR1 and CDR2 from the germline V gene are SGHAT and FQNNGV. Trimming cost V 2 bases and J 7 bases, with 6 bases left between them.

V is TRBV6-4 and J is TRBJ2-1; D gene ambiguous. The CDR3 totals 13 residues. V was shortened by 0 bases and J by 9 bases, with 9 bases between the two germline ends. Germline loops: CDR1 MRHNA, CDR2 SNTAGT. The CDR3 region is CASSDSTYGEQFF. CDR3 nucleotides: TGTGCCAGCAGTGACTCGACGTACGGTGAGCAGTTCTTC.

This clone was detected only a few times. The chain links TRBV19 to TRBJ2-1; D is ambiguous. The CDR3 extends over 12 amino acids. Looked up from germline, CDR1 is LNHDA and CDR2 is SQIVND (reference sequence). The V and J ends lost 1 base and 7 bases respectively, with 5 bases between them. This chain's CDR3 is CASSIVRNEQFF. Here the CDR3 DNA reads TGTGCCAGTAGTATAGTTCGTAATGAGCAGTTCTTC.

The chain employs TRBV7-2 and TRBJ2-7; TRBD1 matches at 10 bases. The junction had 6 bases not matched to a gene; V was cut back by 6 bases and J by 4 bases. This CDR3 has 14 amino acids. Germline CDR1 reads SGHTA; CDR2 reads FQGNSA. CDR3 loop: CASSTGQGSYEQYF. DNA of the CDR3: TGTGCCAGCAGTACGGGACAGGGGTCTTACGAGCAGTACTTC.

This rearrangement joins TRBV6-1 to TRBJ2-7; possible D gene TRBD2, 5 bases. The CDR3 sequence is 17 residues long. Germline V gene data show CDR1 as MNHNS and CDR2 as SASEGT. V lost 3 bases to trimming and J lost 3 bases, with 21 bases between them. The CDR3 DNA follows: TGTGCCAGCAGTGATCTGGGTGCGGGTGGCTGGGGCTACGAGCAGTACTTC. Encoded protein: CASSDLGAGGWGYEQYF.

The chain links TRBV18 to TRBJ2-7; tentative D call: TRBD2 (5 bases). CDR3 size: 14 residues. Trimming took 6 bases from V and 4 from J, leaving 16 bases between them. From germline, CDR1 is KGHSH and CDR2 LQKENI. The CDR3 DNA follows: TGTGCCAGCTCCCCCGGTTCCCGGGGATACGAGCAGTACTTC. This translates into CASSPGSRGYEQYF.

The genes are TRBV28 and TRBJ1-3; 7 nucleotides align to TRBD1. The CDR3 has 13 residues. CDR1 and CDR2 (germline): MDHEN, SYDVKM. V was pared by 6 bases and J by 4 bases, with 3 bases of the junction left unmatched. CDR3 coding DNA: TGTGCCAGCAGCACAGGGGCAGGAAACACCATATATTTT. Its protein is CASSTGAGNTIYF.

This chain joins TRBV2 and TRBJ2-3; perhaps TRBD1 as D (6 bases). Germline lookup yields CDR1 SNHLY and CDR2 FYNNEI. V was clipped by 2 bases and J by 5 bases, with 14 bases between them. The CDR3 is made up of 15 amino acids. As DNA, the CDR3 is TGTGCCAGCAGTGAAAACAGGGTTAGTCAAGATACGCAGTATTTT. Its protein product is CASSENRVSQDTQYF.

The genes are TRBV4-1 and TRBJ2-2; possibly TRBD1 for D (8 bases). This CDR3 has 16 residues. The V and J ends lost 4 bases and 0 bases respectively, with 12 bases between them. Germline assignment: CDR1 MGHRA and CDR2 YSYEKL. The CDR3 coding sequence is TGCGCCAGCAGCCTCACAGGGGGGGCGAACACCGGGGAGCTGTTTTTT. Translated, it gives CASSLTGGANTGELFF.

The chain has TRBV5-1 and TRBJ2-1, with 8 positions matching TRBD2. Germline V gene data show CDR1 as SGHRS and CDR2 as YFSETQ. Losses at the gene ends were 4 bases for V and 3 bases for J; bases not matched to a gene: 6. This CDR3 spans 15 amino acids. CDR3 protein: CASSPSGTSYNEQFF. The DNA of the CDR3 is TGCGCCAGCAGCCCCTCCGGGACTAGCTACAATGAGCAGTTCTTC.

As to this clone: No DNA is shown, since the ends of the CDR3 on it are uncertain; the CDR3 is the one TCRdb lists. The chain carries TRBV9 and TRBJ2-4; the D call TRBD1 from the table was never checked on the DNA. The CDR3 length is 16 residues, termini included. Germline V lookup: CDR1 SGDLS, CDR2 YYNGEE. Here the CDR3 reads CASSVEVGQGARGLYF.

This clone turned up a few times. The chain combines TRBV27 with TRBJ2-3; TRBD2 matches 7 bases. Germline V CDR1 and CDR2: MNHEY, SMNVEV (reference sequence). There are 16 residues in the CDR3. The junction had 10 bases not matched to a gene; V was cut back by 5 bases and J by 2 bases. The CDR3: CASSPGVAGYTDTQYF. The DNA for the CDR3 is TGTGCCAGCAGTCCCGGGGTAGCGGGTTACACAGATACGCAGTATTTT.

This clone appeared a few times. The chain employs TRBV19 and TRBJ1-1; D is ambiguous. The germline V and J ends were trimmed by 1 base and 11 bases, with 11 bases remaining between them. Germline CDR1 reads LNHDA; CDR2 reads SQIVND (reference sequence). CDR3 length: 12 residues. The CDR3 protein is CASSIGGRRAFF. The CDR3 nucleotides read TGTGCCAGTAGTATAGGAGGCCGGCGCGCTTTCTTT.

This chain uses TRBV5-4 with TRBJ2-5, with D hard to call. CDR1 is SGHNT, CDR2 YYREEE, per germline (reference sequence). The CDR3 has 14 amino acids. Trimming took 0 bases from V and 7 from J, leaving 13 bases between them. Here the CDR3 DNA reads TGTGCCAGCAGCTTGGACGAGGCCATAGGGACCCAGTACTTC. Translated: CASSLDEAIGTQYF.

V is TRBV7-2 and J is TRBJ1-1, with 7 positions matching TRBD1. Germline CDR1 is SGHTA and CDR2 is FQGNSA. This CDR3 is built from 14 residues. The J segment lost 6 bases and the V segment lost 1 base, leaving 5 bases of the junction unmatched. CDR3 DNA: TGTGCCAGCAGCTTAGATTGGGACAGAGCTGAAGCTTTCTTT. This encodes CASSLDWDRAEAFF.

This clone has a single count. The J gene is TRBJ1-2, the V gene TRBV7-2, with D hard to call. Germline values: CDR1 SGHTA, CDR2 FQGNSA. Trimming stripped 2 bases from V and 8 bases from J, with 18 bases between. The CDR3 consists of 15 residues. CDR3 loop: CASSLNSMIGEGYTF. The DNA of the CDR3 is TGTGCCAGCAGCTTAAACTCGATGATTGGGGAAGGCTACACCTTC.

V is TRBV29-1 and J is TRBJ2-7, with TRBD2 matching 9 bases. The CDR3 is 12 residues long. With 1 base clipped from V and 5 bases from J, the junction kept 0 bases outside the gene matches. Germline assignment: CDR1 SQVTM and CDR2 ANQGSEA. The CDR3 is CSVEGTSDEQYF. The DNA for the CDR3 is TGCAGCGTTGAAGGGACTAGCGACGAGCAGTACTTC.

A single count supports this clone. The V gene is TRBV7-8, the J gene TRBJ2-7; D is possibly TRBD1 (6 bases). This CDR3 spans 18 amino acids. Trimming left V 0 bases short and J 5 bases short, with 23 bases between. Germline V gene sequence: CDR1 SGHVS, CDR2 FQNEAQ. CDR3: CASSLAVGEAGVSHEQYF. As DNA, the CDR3 is TGTGCCAGCAGCTTAGCTGTCGGTGAGGCAGGGGTATCCCACGAGCAGTACTTC. The complete variable domain, with remaining parts taken from reference TRBV7-8 and TRBJ2-7, reads GAGVSQSPRYKVAKRGQDVALRCDPISGHVSLFWYQQALGQGPEFLTYFQNEAQLDKSGLPSDRFFAERPEGSVSTLKIQRTQQEDSAVYLCASSLAVGEAGVSHEQYFGPGTRLTVT.

There are a few counts of this clone. The chain uses TRBV11-3 and TRBJ2-5, with TRBD1 matching 8 bases. This CDR3 contains 14 residues. V lost 5 bases to trimming and J lost 5 bases; unmatched junction nucleotides: 7. Germline V CDR1 and CDR2: SGHNT, YENEEA. DNA for the CDR3: TGTGCCAGCAGCCAAGGACAGGGTTCGGAGACCCAGTACTTC. This translates into CASSQGQGSETQYF.

The V call is TRBV10-2, the J call TRBJ2-3; D uncertain. The germline V and J ends were trimmed by 3 bases and 8 bases, with 6 bases remaining between them. In germline, CDR1 is WSHSY, CDR2 SAAADI. The length of the CDR3 is 11 residues. CDR3 nucleotide sequence: TGCGCCAGCAGTGAAGGTGCTACGCAGTATTTT. Protein sequence: CASSEGATQYF.

The rearrangement uses TRBV14 and TRBJ2-5, with 7 positions matching TRBD2. The V segment lost 4 bases and the J segment 5 bases; nucleotides outside the gene matches: 31. There are 22 residues in the CDR3. CDR1 is SGHDN, CDR2 FVKESK, per germline. The CDR3 DNA follows: TGTGCCAGCAGCCTCACCCGGTTCGGATGGGGCCTTCCCGGGGGGATCGTCGAGACCCAGTACTTC. This gives the protein CASSLTRFGWGLPGGIVETQYF.

This chain links TRBV6-1 with TRBJ2-1; D is perhaps TRBD1 or TRBD2 (5 bases each). Germline lookup yields CDR1 MNHNS and CDR2 SASEGT. The CDR3 covers 14 residues. The ends were cut back, 11 bases at V and 2 bases at J, with 16 bases in the middle. CDR3 region: CAGSRDPPYNEQFF. The DNA for the CDR3 is TGTGCCGGGTCGAGGGACCCCCCCTACAATGAGCAGTTCTTC.

This sequence joins TRBV7-3 and TRBJ1-2; 8 bases align to TRBD1. V trimming: 5 bases; J trimming: 6 bases; junction bases outside the gene matches: 5. The germline gives CDR1 SGHTA, CDR2 FQGTGA. There are 13 residues in the CDR3. The CDR3 is CASSPTGEHGYTF. The CDR3, as DNA: TGTGCCAGCAGCCCGACAGGGGAGCATGGCTACACCTTC.

In its sample, this clone was seen a few times. This sequence joins TRBV30 and TRBJ1-6; D might be TRBD1 (5 bases). The V and J ends lost 6 bases and 4 bases respectively, with 19 bases between them. Looked up from germline, CDR1 is GTSNPN and CDR2 is SVGIG (reference sequence). The CDR3 totals 16 residues. DNA of the CDR3: TGTGCCTGTAGTCCTCTAGACAGCTTTTATAATTCACCCCTCCACTTT. This gives the protein CACSPLDSFYNSPLHF.

This clone was seen only once. The genes are TRBV7-3 and TRBJ2-7; 8 bases agree with TRBD2. The ends lost 1 base at V and 0 bases at J; junction bases unmatched: 8. This CDR3 is built from 17 residues. The germline gives CDR1 SGHTA, CDR2 FQGTGA. The CDR3 region is CASSLIGGLAGSYEQYF. CDR3 coding DNA: TGTGCCAGCAGCTTAATCGGGGGTCTAGCGGGCTCCTACGAGCAGTACTTC.

With respect to this clone: The CDR3 does not close with the conserved phenylalanine or tryptophan, likely indicating a read error. The chain combines TRBV19 with TRBJ1-5, with D possibly TRBD1 on 5 matching bases. This CDR3 spans 12 amino acids. With 9 bases removed from V and 6 bases from J, the gap between germline ends came to 12 bases. Germline-derived CDR1 and CDR2 are LNHDA and SQIVND (reference sequence). In DNA, the CDR3 is TGTGCCAGCGGGGGTCTCGGTCAGCCCCAGCATCTT. Translation gives CASGGLGQPQHL.

This sequence joins TRBV10-3 and TRBJ2-2, with 12 bases aligning to TRBD2. With 6 bases clipped from V and 2 bases from J, the junction kept 4 bases outside the gene matches. CDR3 size: 16 residues. Germline V CDR1 and CDR2: ENHRY, SYGVKD. CDR3 in amino acids: CAISPGLAGNTGELFF. The CDR3 coding sequence is TGTGCCATCAGCCCGGGACTAGCGGGCAACACCGGGGAGCTGTTTTTT.

This chain links TRBV14 with TRBJ1-4; D remains unclear. The germline V gene has CDR1 SGHDN and CDR2 FVKESK. V was cut by 0 bases and J by 0 bases, with 14 bases left in between. The CDR3 runs 18 residues. The DNA of the CDR3 is TGTGCCAGCAGCCAAGATTCGGTCGATAATGCAACTAATGAAAAACTGTTTTTT. Amino acid sequence: CASSQDSVDNATNEKLFF.

The rearrangement links TRBV28 to TRBJ2-5, with TRBD1 as a possible D gene (5 bases). The V gene lost 1 base and the J gene lost 2 bases, with 11 bases spanning the gap. Germline lookup yields CDR1 MDHEN and CDR2 SYDVKM. The CDR3 has 15 residues. Written as DNA, the CDR3 is TGTGCCAGCAGTTTATCCCCAGGGTGGCAAGAGACCCAGTACTTC. Its protein product is CASSLSPGWQETQYF.

The chain uses TRBV20-1 and TRBJ2-3; D not certain. Germline assignment: CDR1 DFQATT and CDR2 SNEGSKA (reference sequence). V was clipped by 4 bases and J by 5 bases, with 7 bases between them. The CDR3 loop spans 11 amino acids. CDR3 residues: CSATQRDTQYF. As DNA, the CDR3 is TGCAGTGCTACCCAGCGAGATACGCAGTATTTT.

A single count supports this clone. CDR3 DNA sequence: TGTGCCAGTAGTATAGGGCACAGGCAAAATCAGCCCCAGCATTTT. Amino acid sequence: CASSIGHRQNQPQHF. J is TRBJ1-5 and V is TRBV19, with D maybe TRBD1 (5 bases). The CDR3 runs to 15 residues. Trimming cost V 1 base and J 4 bases, with 11 bases left between them. Germline-derived CDR1 and CDR2 are LNHDA and SQIVND (reference sequence).